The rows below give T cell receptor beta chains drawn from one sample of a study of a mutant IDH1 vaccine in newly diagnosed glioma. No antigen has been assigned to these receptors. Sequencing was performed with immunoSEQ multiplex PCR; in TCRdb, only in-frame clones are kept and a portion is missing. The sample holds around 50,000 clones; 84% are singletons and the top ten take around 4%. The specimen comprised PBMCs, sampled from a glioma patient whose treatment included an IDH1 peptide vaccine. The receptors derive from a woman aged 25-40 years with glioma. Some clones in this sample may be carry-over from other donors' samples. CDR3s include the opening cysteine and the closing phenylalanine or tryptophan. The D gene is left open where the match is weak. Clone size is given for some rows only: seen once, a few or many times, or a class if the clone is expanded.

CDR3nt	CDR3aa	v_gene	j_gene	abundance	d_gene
TGTGCCTGGAGTGTACGAACAGCTAATGGCTACACCTTC	CAWSVRTANGYTF	TRBV30	TRBJ1-2	few	-
TGTGCCAGCAGCTTGGGGCAGTCTAACACTGAAGCTTTCTTT	CASSLGQSNTEAFF	TRBV5-8	TRBJ1-1	-	-
TGTGCCAGCAGGAGACTGTCCTATGGCTACACCTTC	CASRRLSYGYTF	TRBV2	TRBJ1-2	-	-
TGCGCCAGCAGTGGGGAGGACAGGGGGAACAATCCGGGGACTTCGGGCACAGATACGCAGTATTTT	CASSGEDRGNNPGTSGTDTQYF	TRBV10-1	TRBJ2-3	-	TRBD1
TGCAGCGTTGAGGACAACGAGCAGTACTTC	CSVEDNEQYF	TRBV29-1	TRBJ2-7	-	-
TGTGCCAGCAGCTTACCACAGGCGAACACTGAAGCTTTCTTT	CASSLPQANTEAFF	TRBV7-9	TRBJ1-1	-	-
TGTGCCAGCAGACCGGGACACTTTCTACAGAATCAGCCCCAGCATTTT	CASRPGHFLQNQPQHF	TRBV21-1	TRBJ1-5	-	-
TGTGCCAGCAGTTACTCGCGGGGGCGGGTTTCCTATGGCTACACCTTC	CASSYSRGRVSYGYTF	TRBV6-5	TRBJ1-2	-	-
TGTGGCAGCAGTTTAACGCGGGGGGGCGGAGCCGGGGAGCTGTTTTTT	CGSSLTRGGGAGELFF	TRBV27	TRBJ2-2	-	TRBD2
TGTGCCAGCAGTGCACCCATTAGGAAGGGTCGGGCTGAAGCTTTCTTT	CASSAPIRKGRAEAFF	TRBV6-1	TRBJ1-1	-	-
TGTGCCAGCAGCCCGCAGCGTAGCGGAAGGACCTACGAGCAGTACTTC	CASSPQRSGRTYEQYF	TRBV14	TRBJ2-7	-	-
TGTGCCAGCAGCCGTAGCAATCAGCCCCAGCATTTT	CASSRSNQPQHF	TRBV7-2	TRBJ1-5	-	-
TGTGCCATCAAGGGACAGGGGGCCTCGGGCACTGAAGCTTTCTTT	CAIKGQGASGTEAFF	TRBV10-3	TRBJ1-1	-	TRBD1
TGTGCCAGCAGTTTAACCAGAGGTGGGAGCAATCAGCCCCAGCATTTT	CASSLTRGGSNQPQHF	TRBV27	TRBJ1-5	-	-
TGTGCCAGCAGCCGGGACAGGGAGGGCGAGCAGTACTTC	CASSRDREGEQYF	TRBV6-5	TRBJ2-7	-	TRBD1
TGTGCCAGTAGTATAACGACAGGGGGTAGCGGGAGGGTTTTTTCAGGTGCCAAAAACATTCAGTACTTC	CASSITTGGSGRVFSGAKNIQYF	TRBV19	TRBJ2-4	-	TRBD2
TGTGCCAGCAGCCCAGGACAGGGGGCAGCTGGGGCCAACGTCCTGACTTTC	CASSPGQGAAGANVLTF	TRBV27	TRBJ2-6	-	TRBD1
TGTGCCAGTTATAGTGCGTGGAACACTGAAGCTTTCTTT	CASYSAWNTEAFF	TRBV28	TRBJ1-1	few	-
TGTGCCCTAGGGCAGGAGCACACTGAAGCTTTCTTT	CALGQEHTEAFF	TRBV30	TRBJ1-1	-	-
TGTGCCAGCAGCTCATCAGGGAACGGCCAGCCCCAGCATTTT	CASSSSGNGQPQHF	TRBV11-1	TRBJ1-5	-	-
TGCAGCGTTGATATCAGGGTTGACATGAACACTGAAGCTTTCTTT	CSVDIRVDMNTEAFF	TRBV29-1	TRBJ1-1	few	-
TGTGCTAGCAGCTTAAGGGGTGGGCGTCAAAGCACAGATACGCAGTATTTT	CASSLRGGRQSTDTQYF	TRBV7-7	TRBJ2-3	-	-
TGTGCCAGCAGTCCAAGAGTCAGGACAGGGGCGACTCGGGCCTACAATGAGCAGTTCTTC	CASSPRVRTGATRAYNEQFF	TRBV2	TRBJ2-1	-	TRBD1
TGTGCCAGCAGTGAAGGCAGGACGGATGACTACACCTTC	CASSEGRTDDYTF	TRBV25-1	TRBJ1-2	-	-